The present T cell receptor (beta chain) was sequenced within a study of CD8+ T cells in alopecia areata. The CDR3 is 12 residues long. V dropped 1 base and J dropped 3 bases, with 7 bases sitting between them. Germline lookup yields CDR1 SQVTM and CDR2 ANQGSEA. RNA was isolated and reverse transcribed to cDNA, the sequencing template. Assay used: immunoSEQ multiplex PCR; TCRdb lists only in-frame clones, some missing. The sample holds under 150,000 clones; about 50% are singletons and the top ten take more than 9%. General observations from the study: Greater clonality was observed in lesional scalp samples, especially alopecia totalis/universalis, versus normal scalp.

A note on this clone: Its antigen remains unidentified.

Source material: NKG2D-low CD8+ T cells sorted from blood. The chain has TRBV29-1 and TRBJ2-7; D remains ambiguous. The receptor was isolated from a human donor with alopecia areata. The CDR3: CSVEAVGYEQYF. DNA for the CDR3: TGCAGCGTTGAAGCGGTTGGCTACGAGCAGTACTTC.